Each of the 16 T cell receptor beta chains below was sequenced from the same sample in a study of T cell responses to AZD1222 COVID-19 vaccine. Profiling relied on immunoSEQ multiplex PCR, and the TCRdb table lists in-frame clones only, not all of them. Counted here are 120,000 to 150,000 clones, 85% to 90% occurring once; the ten biggest clones make up 2.5% to 3.5%. This material consisted of peripheral blood, taken 28 days after the second AZD1222 dose. The source is an adult who received the AZD1222 COVID-19 vaccine.

The CDR3 DNA reads TGTGCCAGCAGCTTAGACCGAAGCTCCTACAATGAGCAGTTCTTC. It translates to CASSLDRSSYNEQFF. This rearrangement joins TRBV7-2 to TRBJ2-1; no firm D call. From germline, CDR1 is SGHTA and CDR2 FQGNSA. This CDR3 has 15 residues. Between the trimmed V and J ends, which lost 1 base and 0 bases, there was a span of 7 bases.

The chain employs TRBV7-9 and TRBJ1-3; TRBD1 might be the D (6 bases). The CDR3 sequence is 18 residues long. Trimming left V 1 base short and J 3 bases short, with 19 bases between. The germline V gene encodes CDR1 SEHNR and CDR2 FQNEAQ (reference sequence). The chain's CDR3 is CASSLGQGRYWLGNTIYF. CDR3 coding DNA: TGTGCCAGCAGCTTAGGGCAGGGGCGGTATTGGCTTGGAAACACCATATATTTT.

V usage is TRBV28 and J usage is TRBJ1-3; unclear D gene. V lost 7 bases and J lost 14, with 18 bases in between. The CDR3 is 12 amino acids. Germline CDR1 MDHEN, CDR2 SYDVKM. The CDR3 DNA reads as TGTGCCAGCACCACCTCGTTTTGGGAATTATATTTT. The encoded protein is CASTTSFWELYF.

This rearrangement joins TRBV6-5 to TRBJ2-7; D possibly corresponds to TRBD2 (6 bases). The CDR3 extends over 14 amino acids. In germline, CDR1 is MNHEY, CDR2 SVGAGI. Trimming pared 6 bases from V and 1 base from J, leaving 13 bases between. CDR3 coding DNA: TGTGCCAGCAGCAAAGGAGGGGTTTCCTACGAGCAGTACTTC. Protein product: CASSKGGVSYEQYF.

The J gene is TRBJ2-1, the V gene TRBV28; D is unclear. The CDR3 extends over 11 amino acids. The germline CDR1 and CDR2 sequences are MDHEN and SYDVKM. V dropped 6 bases and J dropped 7 bases, with 7 bases sitting between them. CDR3 protein: CASRSRNEQFF. CDR3 DNA: TGTGCCAGCAGATCCCGTAATGAGCAGTTCTTC.

The chain employs TRBV4-1 and TRBJ2-7; 8 positions match TRBD2. V shed 0 bases, J shed 3 bases, and the junction held 10 bases outside the gene matches. Germline V lookup: CDR1 MGHRA, CDR2 YSYEKL. CDR3 length: 17 residues. CDR3 region: CASSQDWRATSVYEQYF. In nucleotides, the CDR3 is TGCGCCAGCAGCCAAGATTGGAGGGCGACTAGCGTCTACGAGCAGTACTTC.

The genes are TRBV23-1 and TRBJ2-5, with D uncertain. TRBV23-1 qualifies as an ORF whose function is uncertain. This CDR3 contains 12 residues. The V and J ends lost 6 bases and 11 bases respectively, with 16 bases between them. CDR3 in amino acids: CASSHNRGGQYF. In DNA form, the CDR3 reads TGCGCCAGCAGCCATAATCGCGGCGGTCAGTACTTC.

The J gene is TRBJ2-1, the V gene TRBV18; D unresolved. This CDR3 has 16 amino acids. V lost 1 base and J 7 bases, leaving 17 bases between the germline ends. Germline assignment: CDR1 KGHSH and CDR2 LQKENI. For the CDR3, the DNA is TGTGCCAGCTCACCACAGGGTTCGAGTTTTCAGAATGAGCAGTTCTTC. Its translation is CASSPQGSSFQNEQFF.

The table lists this clone with a count of one. This sequence joins TRBV29-1 and TRBJ1-1; no reliable D call. Trimming took off 1 base at V and 1 base at J, with 7 bases between the two ends. CDR3 length: 13 amino acids. In germline, CDR1 is SQVTM, CDR2 ANQGSEA. As DNA, the CDR3 is TGCAGCGTTGAAGTCGTAGAGAACACTGAAGCTTTCTTT. Translation: CSVEVVENTEAFF.

The chain carries TRBV7-2 and TRBJ2-7, with 8 bases fitting TRBD2. The CDR3 consists of 14 residues. CDR1 is SGHTA and CDR2 is FQGNSA in the germline V gene. V lost 5 bases and J lost 5; bases outside the gene matches: 8. The CDR3, as DNA: TGTGCCAGCAGCCCTAGACTAGCGAGAGACGAGCAGTACTTC. It is translated as CASSPRLARDEQYF. The full variable domain, rest sourced from reference TRBV7-2 and TRBJ2-7, is GAGVSQSPSNKVTEKGKDVELRCDPISGHTALYWYRQSLGQGLEFLIYFQGNSAPDKSGLPSDRFSAERTGGSVSTLTIQRTQQEDSAVYLCASSPRLARDEQYFGPGTRLTVT.

This sequence joins TRBV19 and TRBJ1-1; no clear D gene. The germline V gene encodes CDR1 LNHDA and CDR2 SQIVND (reference sequence). Trimming took off 2 bases at V and 1 base at J, with 5 bases between the two ends. The CDR3 has 13 residues. The DNA for the CDR3 is TGTGCCAGTAGTATAAACGGGAACACTGAAGCTTTCTTT. Encoded protein: CASSINGNTEAFF.

This clone was picked up one time. The chain joins TRBV5-1 to TRBJ2-7, with TRBD2 matching 7 bases. The CDR3 is 18 residues long. Germline V lookup: CDR1 SGHRS, CDR2 YFSETQ. The V and J ends lost 2 bases and 7 bases, in that order; junction bases with no gene match: 21. Written as DNA, the CDR3 is TGCGCCAGCAGCTTCCAACCCGCGCGGGACTACACCTCCGTGGAGCAGTACTTC. It specifies CASSFQPARDYTSVEQYF.

This clone was seen a single time. CDR3 coding DNA: TGTGCCAGCTCATCCCACGACTCCAGTTACGAGCAGTACTTC. Translating gives CASSSHDSSYEQYF. The chain employs TRBV6-6 and TRBJ2-7; D remains ambiguous. V was shortened by 8 bases and J by 4 bases, with 18 bases between the two germline ends. The CDR3 totals 14 residues. CDR1 and CDR2 (germline): MNHNY, SVGAGI (reference sequence).

This rearrangement joins TRBV7-9 to TRBJ1-6; perhaps TRBD1 as D (5 bases). The germline CDR1 and CDR2 sequences are SEHNR and FQNEAQ (reference sequence). Trimming took off 4 bases at V and 9 bases at J, with 7 bases between the two ends. The CDR3 loop spans 12 amino acids. The CDR3 nucleotides are TGTGCCAGCAGCTCAGGGATTTCACCCCTCCACTTT. Its translation: CASSSGISPLHF.

The chain recombines TRBV10-1 with TRBJ2-3, with 8 bases identical to TRBD2. The CDR3 is made up of 14 amino acids. V lost 2 bases to trimming and J lost 6 bases; unmatched junction nucleotides: 4. Germline values: CDR1 WNHNN, CDR2 SYGVQD (reference sequence). This CDR3 is CASSEGTRRDTQYF. DNA of the CDR3: TGCGCCAGCAGTGAGGGGACTAGGCGGGATACGCAGTATTTT.

V is TRBV9 and J is TRBJ2-1; maybe TRBD2 (6 bases). V lost 3 bases, J lost 4 bases, and 11 bases lay in between. The germline V gene has CDR1 SGDLS and CDR2 YYNGEE. CDR3 size: 14 residues. CDR3 nucleotide sequence: TGTGCCAGCAGCGATGGCGGGGTGTACAATGAGCAGTTCTTC. Protein: CASSDGGVYNEQFF.